The next 3 T cell receptor beta chains were all read from a single sample in a study of blood T cell repertoires in COVID-19. The table came from immunoSEQ multiplex PCR; TCRdb's copy has only in-frame clones and leaves some out. The sample lists 130,000 or so clones; over 60% were seen once. The sample consisted of peripheral blood. Source of these receptors: a human donor in a cohort sampled during active COVID-19.

This clone was counted a few times. The J gene is TRBJ2-7, the V gene TRBV7-9, with D possibly matching TRBD1 (6 bases). This CDR3 is built from 13 residues. Germline CDR1 reads SEHNR; CDR2 reads FQNEAQ (reference sequence). The ends were cut back, 5 bases at V and 2 bases at J, with 10 bases in the middle. The CDR3 sequence is CASSPDRTYEQYF. In DNA, the CDR3 is TGTGCCAGCAGCCCGGACAGAACCTACGAGCAGTACTTC. The variable domain in full, with the rest retrieved from reference TRBV7-9 and TRBJ2-7, is DTGVSQNPRHKITKRGQNVTFRCDPISEHNRLYWYRQTLGQGPEFLTYFQNEAQLEKSRLLSDRFSAERPKGSFSTLEIQRTEQGDSAMYLCASSPDRTYEQYFGPGTRLTVT.

This clone has only one observation. The genes are TRBV11-2 and TRBJ2-7; no definite D call. V was cut by 4 bases and J by 4 bases, with 5 bases left in between. Germline lookup yields CDR1 SGHAT and CDR2 FQNNGV. CDR3 length: 11 residues. The chain's CDR3 is CASSSGYEQYF. The CDR3 nucleotides are TGTGCCAGCAGCTCCGGGTACGAGCAGTACTTC. Complete variable domain (other parts from reference TRBV11-2 and TRBJ2-7): EAGVAQSPRYKIIEKRQSVAFWCNPISGHATLYWYQQILGQGPKLLIQFQNNGVVDDSQLPKDRFSAERLKGVDSTLKIQPAKLEDSAVYLCASSSGYEQYFGPGTRLTVT.

This clone turned up a few times. This chain joins TRBV5-1 and TRBJ1-3; D remains unclear. The CDR3 runs to 17 residues. V was cut by 0 bases and J by 0 bases, with 13 bases left in between. Germline V gene lookup returns CDR1 SGHRS and CDR2 YFSETQ. CDR3 bases: TGCGCCAGCAGCTTGGCCTCCACCTCGCGCTCTGGAAACACCATATATTTT. Residues: CASSLASTSRSGNTIYF.